This TCR beta chain stems from a study of shared clonotypes between healthy human individuals. Study findings and constraints: Sharing of clonotypes among donors was expected to vary with sequencing depth.

Notes on this clone: The antigen is not known.

With V trimmed by 6 bases and J by 3 bases, 4 bases remained unmatched. Germline V gene sequence: CDR1 KGHSH, CDR2 LQKENI. The CDR3 loop spans 14 amino acids. Sequenced by immunoSEQ multiplex PCR; TCRdb stores in-frame clones only, minus some. Altogether about half a million clones are present, roughly three quarters being singletons, with the ten largest covering 12%. The sequence was obtained from a woman in her 40s in good health. Some clones in this sample may be carry-over from other donors' samples. Sequenced sample: PBMCs. V and J are TRBV18 and TRBJ2-5, with TRBD2 matching 10 bases. CDR3 nucleotide sequence: TGTGCCAGCTCGCCTACTAGCGGGGAAGAGACCCAGTACTTC. It codes for CASSPTSGEETQYF.